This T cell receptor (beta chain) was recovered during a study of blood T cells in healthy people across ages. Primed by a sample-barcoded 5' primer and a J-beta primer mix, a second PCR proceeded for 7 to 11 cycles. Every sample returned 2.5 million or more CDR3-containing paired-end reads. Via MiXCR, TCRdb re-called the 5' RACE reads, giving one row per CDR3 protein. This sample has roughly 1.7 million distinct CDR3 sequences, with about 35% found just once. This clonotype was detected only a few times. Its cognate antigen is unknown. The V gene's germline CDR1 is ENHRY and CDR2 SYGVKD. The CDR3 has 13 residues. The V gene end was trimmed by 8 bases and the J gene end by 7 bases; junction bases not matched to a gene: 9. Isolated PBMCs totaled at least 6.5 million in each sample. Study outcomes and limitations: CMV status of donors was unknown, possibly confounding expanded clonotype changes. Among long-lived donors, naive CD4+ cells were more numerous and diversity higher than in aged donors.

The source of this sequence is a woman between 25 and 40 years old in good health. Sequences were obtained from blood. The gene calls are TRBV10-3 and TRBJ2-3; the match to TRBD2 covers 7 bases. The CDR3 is CAILAEPRNTQYF. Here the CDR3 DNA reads TGTGCCATCCTAGCGGAGCCTCGGAATACGCAGTATTTT.